The 13 T cell receptor beta chains below all came from one sample that was sequenced in a study of cytotoxic CD8 clonotypes in ibrutinib-treated CLL. The table came from immunoSEQ multiplex PCR; TCRdb's copy has only in-frame clones and leaves some out. This sample has about 130,000 clones; approximately 83% occur once, and the top ten carry around 2%. Material: PBMCs, obtained after 24 months of ibrutinib treatment. The receptors derive from a human donor with chronic lymphocytic leukemia.

The rearrangement joins TRBV11-2 to TRBJ2-7, with D perhaps matching TRBD2 (5 bases). Trimming pared 1 base from V and 2 bases from J, leaving 9 bases between. Germline lookup yields CDR1 SGHAT and CDR2 FQNNGV. This CDR3 is 14 amino acids long. The CDR3, as DNA: TGTGCCAGCAGCTTAGTAACGGGGACCTACGAGCAGTACTTC. Translation gives CASSLVTGTYEQYF.

This rearrangement joins TRBV5-5 to TRBJ2-7, with 11 bases lining up with TRBD1. The CDR3 has 14 amino acids. Germline assignment: CDR1 SGHKS and CDR2 YYEKEE (reference sequence). V trimming: 5 bases; J trimming: 4 bases; junction bases outside the gene matches: 5. Here the CDR3 DNA reads TGTGCCAGCAGAACCGGGACAGGGGGATACGAGCAGTACTTC. Translation gives CASRTGTGGYEQYF.

This rearrangement joins TRBV11-1 to TRBJ2-3; 7 bases match TRBD2. V gave up 10 bases and J gave up 1 base; unmatched junction bases: 8. The CDR3 has 14 amino acids. Germline V gene data show CDR1 as SGHAT and CDR2 as FQDESV (reference sequence). CDR3 DNA sequence: TGTGCCACAAGATACCGGGGGGGCACAGATACGCAGTATTTT. It yields the protein CATRYRGGTDTQYF.

Notes on this clone: Because the CDR3's place on the DNA is in doubt, the DNA is left out and the CDR3 is given as listed by TCRdb. The gene calls are TRBV19 and TRBJ1-4; the DNA was not used to check the table's D call, TRBD1. Germline values: CDR1 LNHDA, CDR2 SQIVND (reference sequence). The CDR3 adds up to 17 amino acids, both ends counted. The CDR3 loop reads CASTSDRVGLANEKLFF.

This rearrangement joins TRBV19 to TRBJ2-1; 7 bases agree with TRBD2. The V segment lost 7 bases and the J segment 2 bases; nucleotides outside the gene matches: 11. The CDR3 covers 16 residues. The germline gives CDR1 LNHDA, CDR2 SQIVND (reference sequence). The CDR3 is CASTDFSGRAYNEQFF. The CDR3 DNA is TGTGCCAGTACGGATTTTAGCGGGCGTGCCTACAATGAGCAGTTCTTC.

The genes are TRBV12-1 and TRBJ1-2; the table's D call of TRBD1 was not tested on the DNA. TRBV12-1 is a known pseudogene. The CDR3 covers 18 residues. Here the CDR3 DNA reads TGTGCCAGCAGCTTATGGGCATACAGGGGTTATTGGTCCTATGGCTACACCTTC. This gives the protein CASSLWAYRGYWSYGYTF.

The chain joins TRBV9 to TRBJ1-3; 7 bases are shared with TRBD1. The CDR3 consists of 17 residues. The germline CDR1 and CDR2 sequences are SGDLS and YYNGEE. The V and J ends lost 0 bases and 0 bases, in that order; junction bases with no gene match: 6. The CDR3 loop reads CASSVGGQTSSGNTIYF. The CDR3 coding sequence is TGTGCCAGCAGCGTAGGGGGACAGACGAGCTCTGGAAACACCATATATTTT. Based on the CDR3 plus reference TRBV9 and TRBJ1-3, the full variable domain is DSGVTQTPKHLITATGQRVTLRCSPRSGDLSVYWYQQSLDQGLQFLIQYYNGEERAKGNILERFSAQQFPDLHSELNLSSLELGDSALYFCASSVGGQTSSGNTIYFGEGSWLTVV.

V is TRBV5-4 and J is TRBJ2-5; D is perhaps TRBD1 (7 bases). This CDR3 region has 15 residues. Germline CDR1 and CDR2: SGHNT and YYREEE (reference sequence). Trimming left V 7 bases short and J 10 bases short, with 26 bases between. For the CDR3, the DNA is TGTGCCAGCGGACTTCCGGCGGGACAGCAAGGTGTCCAGTACTTC. Translating it yields CASGLPAGQQGVQYF. Looking up the rest from reference TRBV5-4 and TRBJ2-5 gives the full variable domain: ETGVTQSPTHLIKTRGQQVTLRCSSQSGHNTVSWYQQALGQGPQFIFQYYREEENGRGNFPPRFSGLQFPNYSSELNVNALELDDSALYLCASGLPAGQQGVQYFGPGTRLLVL.

Only one count was recorded for this clone. The chain couples TRBV28 to TRBJ2-3; possible D gene TRBD1, 5 bases. The CDR3 consists of 17 residues. Germline assignment: CDR1 MDHEN and CDR2 SYDVKM. Deletions cut 1 base from V and 4 bases from J, with 18 bases between. This chain's CDR3 is CASSLLGQGKVADTQYF. In DNA, the CDR3 is TGTGCCAGCAGTTTATTAGGGCAGGGTAAGGTTGCAGATACGCAGTATTTT.

This rearrangement joins TRBV28 to TRBJ2-2; 9 positions agree with TRBD1. J lost 7 bases, V lost 6 bases, and 9 bases had no gene match. The CDR3 extends over 15 amino acids. The germline CDR1 and CDR2 sequences are MDHEN and SYDVKM. The CDR3 nucleotides are TGTGCCAGCAGGGACAGGGGCCATAGGAGCGGGGAGCTGTTTTTT. Translation: CASRDRGHRSGELFF. Supplemented by reference TRBV28 and TRBJ2-2, the full variable domain reads DVKVTQSSRYLVKRTGEKVFLECVQDMDHENMFWYRQDPGLGLRLIYFSYDVKMKEKGDIPEGYSVSREKKERFSLILESASTNQTSMYLCASRDRGHRSGELFFGEGSRLTVL.

The chain couples TRBV4-2 to TRBJ1-5; D may be TRBD1 (6 bases). Trimming removed 5 bases at V and 3 bases at J, with 17 bases between. The CDR3 runs to 16 residues. CDR1 is LGHNA and CDR2 is YNFKEQ in the germline V gene. The CDR3 here is CASSSRHDRLNQPQHF. The CDR3 bases are TGTGCCAGCAGCTCTCGCCACGACAGGCTCAATCAGCCCCAGCATTTT.

The chain joins TRBV7-7 to TRBJ2-1; no clear D. Germline lookup yields CDR1 SSHAT and CDR2 FNYEAQ (reference sequence). The CDR3 length is 15 residues. V was clipped by 4 bases and J by 0 bases, with 10 bases between them. Written as DNA, the CDR3 is TGTGCCAGCAGCTCCGACCCAACCTCCTACAATGAGCAGTTCTTC. It specifies CASSSDPTSYNEQFF.

The V gene is TRBV28, the J gene TRBJ2-5; TRBD1 aligns across 10 bases. The V gene end was trimmed by 5 bases and the J gene end by 4 bases; junction bases not matched to a gene: 7. The CDR3 is 15 amino acids. CDR1 MDHEN and CDR2 SYDVKM come from the germline V gene. CDR3 DNA: TGTGCCAGCAGTGAGACAGGGGGCGGTAGAGAGACCCAGTACTTC. Translating gives CASSETGGGRETQYF.